This T cell receptor beta chain was obtained from a study of blood T cells in healthy people across ages. Study-wide findings and caveats: As age increased, TCR beta diversity per million T cells fell in a roughly linear fashion. Because sorting was not performed, PBMCs prevented conclusive naive versus antigen-experienced comparison.

Using a J-beta primer mix together with a sample-barcoded 5' primer, a second PCR was run for roughly 6 to 11 cycles. Individual samples furnished no less than 2.5 million CDR3-containing paired-end reads apiece. TCRdb analysed the 5' RACE reads with MiXCR anew, one entry per CDR3 protein. Here the sample spans some 1,800,000 distinct CDR3 sequences, about 39% being singletons. This CDR3 has 14 amino acids. Germline V gives CDR1 DFQATT, CDR2 SNEGSKA (reference sequence). A word on this clonotype: Antigen: not known.

This TCR came from a human donor in good health. This chain joins TRBV20-1 and TRBJ2-5, with D tentatively TRBD1 (6 bases). The J call is doubtful: the DNA matches TRBJ2-7 better. Sequenced sample: blood. CDR3 coding DNA: TGCAGCCGGAGCCGGGACAACCTCCCCTACGAGCAGTACTTC. It yields the protein CSRSRDNLPYEQYF.